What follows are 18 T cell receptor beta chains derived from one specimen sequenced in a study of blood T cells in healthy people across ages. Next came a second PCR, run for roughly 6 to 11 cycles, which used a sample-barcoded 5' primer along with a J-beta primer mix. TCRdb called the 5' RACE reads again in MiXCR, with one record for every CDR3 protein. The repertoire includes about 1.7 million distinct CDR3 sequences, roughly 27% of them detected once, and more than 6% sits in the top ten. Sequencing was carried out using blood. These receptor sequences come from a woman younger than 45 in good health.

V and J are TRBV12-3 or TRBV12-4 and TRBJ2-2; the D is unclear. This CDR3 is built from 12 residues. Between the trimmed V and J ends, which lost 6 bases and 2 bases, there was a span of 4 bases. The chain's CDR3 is CASRLNTGELFF. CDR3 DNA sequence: TGTGCCAGCAGACTAAACACCGGGGAGCTGTTTTTT.

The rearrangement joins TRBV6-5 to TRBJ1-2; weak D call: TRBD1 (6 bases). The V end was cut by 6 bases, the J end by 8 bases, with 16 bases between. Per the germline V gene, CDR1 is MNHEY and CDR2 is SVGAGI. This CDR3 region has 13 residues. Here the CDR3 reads CASSRTGPEGYTF. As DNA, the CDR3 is TGTGCCAGCAGCCGTACAGGGCCTGAGGGCTACACCTTC.

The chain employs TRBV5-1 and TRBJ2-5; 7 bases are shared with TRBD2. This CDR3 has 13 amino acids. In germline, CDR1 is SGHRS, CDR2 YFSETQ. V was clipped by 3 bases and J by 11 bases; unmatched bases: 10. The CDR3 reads CASSWDGGSEQYF. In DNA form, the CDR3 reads TGCGCCAGCAGCTGGGACGGGGGGTCGGAGCAGTACTTC.

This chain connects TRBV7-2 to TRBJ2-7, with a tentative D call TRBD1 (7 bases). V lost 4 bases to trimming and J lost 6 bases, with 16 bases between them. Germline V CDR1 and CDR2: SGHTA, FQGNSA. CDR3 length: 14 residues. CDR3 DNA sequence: TGTGCCAGCAGCTCTATGCACAGGGGAGGCGAGCAGTACTTC. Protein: CASSSMHRGGEQYF.

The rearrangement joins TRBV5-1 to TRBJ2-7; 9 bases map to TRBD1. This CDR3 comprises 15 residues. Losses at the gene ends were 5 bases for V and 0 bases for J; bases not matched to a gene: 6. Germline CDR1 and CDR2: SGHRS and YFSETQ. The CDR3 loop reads CASRYGTGLSYEQYF. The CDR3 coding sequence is TGCGCCAGCAGGTACGGGACAGGGCTCTCCTACGAGCAGTACTTC.

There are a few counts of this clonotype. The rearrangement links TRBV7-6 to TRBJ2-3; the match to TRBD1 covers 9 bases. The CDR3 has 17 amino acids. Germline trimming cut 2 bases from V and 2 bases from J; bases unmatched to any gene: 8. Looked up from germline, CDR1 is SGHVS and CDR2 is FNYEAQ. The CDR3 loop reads CASSLNNRGPLTDTQYF. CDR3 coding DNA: TGTGCCAGCAGCTTAAATAACAGGGGGCCCCTCACAGATACGCAGTATTTT.

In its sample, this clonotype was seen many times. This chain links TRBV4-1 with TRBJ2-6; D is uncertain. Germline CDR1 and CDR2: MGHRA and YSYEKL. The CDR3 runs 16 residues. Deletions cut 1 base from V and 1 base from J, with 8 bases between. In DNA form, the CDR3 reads TGCGCCAGCAGCCAAGCAAGGCGTTCTGGGGCCAACGTCCTGACTTTC. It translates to CASSQARRSGANVLTF.

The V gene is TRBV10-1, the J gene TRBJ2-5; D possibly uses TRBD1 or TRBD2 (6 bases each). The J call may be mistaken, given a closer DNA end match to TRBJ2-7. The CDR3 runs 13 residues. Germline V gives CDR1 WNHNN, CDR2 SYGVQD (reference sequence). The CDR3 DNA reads TGCGCCAGCAGCGGTCCGGGGGCCGGCGAGCAGTACTTC. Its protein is CASSGPGAGEQYF.

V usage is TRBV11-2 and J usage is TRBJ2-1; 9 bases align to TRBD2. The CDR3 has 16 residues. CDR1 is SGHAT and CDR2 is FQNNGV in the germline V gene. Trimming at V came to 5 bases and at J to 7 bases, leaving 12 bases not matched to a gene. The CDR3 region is CASSQTGRGGQNEQFF. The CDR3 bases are TGTGCCAGCAGCCAAACGGGGCGGGGGGGCCAGAATGAGCAGTTCTTC.

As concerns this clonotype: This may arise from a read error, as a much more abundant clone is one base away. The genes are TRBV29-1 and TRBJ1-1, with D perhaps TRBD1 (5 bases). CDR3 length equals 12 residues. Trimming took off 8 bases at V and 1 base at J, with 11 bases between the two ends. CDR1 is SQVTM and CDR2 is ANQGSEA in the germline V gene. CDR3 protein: CSLGGGNTEAFF. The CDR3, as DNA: TGCAGCCTTGGGGGGGGGAACACTGAAGCTTTCTTT.

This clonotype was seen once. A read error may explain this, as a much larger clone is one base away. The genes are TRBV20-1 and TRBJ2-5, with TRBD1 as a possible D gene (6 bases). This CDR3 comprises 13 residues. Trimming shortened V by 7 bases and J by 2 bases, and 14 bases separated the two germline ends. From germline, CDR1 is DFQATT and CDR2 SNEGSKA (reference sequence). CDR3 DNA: TGCAGTGGTGTCCAGGGGAGACAAGAGACCCAGTACTTC. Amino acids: CSGVQGRQETQYF.

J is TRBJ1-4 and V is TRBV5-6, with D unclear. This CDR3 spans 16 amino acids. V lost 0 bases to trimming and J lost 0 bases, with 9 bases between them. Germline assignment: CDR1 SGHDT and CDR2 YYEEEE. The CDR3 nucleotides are TGTGCCAGCAGCTTGGCCGGAGGCGCAACTAATGAAAAACTGTTTTTT. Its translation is CASSLAGGATNEKLFF.

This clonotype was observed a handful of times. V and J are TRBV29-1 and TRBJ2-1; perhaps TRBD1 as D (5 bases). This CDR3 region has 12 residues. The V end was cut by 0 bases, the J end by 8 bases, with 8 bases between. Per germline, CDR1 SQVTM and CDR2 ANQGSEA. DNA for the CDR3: TGCAGCGTTGAAGAAGGGGTAGATGAGCAGTTCTTC. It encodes CSVEEGVDEQFF.

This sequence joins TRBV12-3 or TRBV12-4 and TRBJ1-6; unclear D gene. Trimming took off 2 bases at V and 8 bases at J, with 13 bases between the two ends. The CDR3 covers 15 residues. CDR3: CASSLRAGVDSPLHF. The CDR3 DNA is TGTGCCAGCAGTTTAAGGGCAGGCGTGGATTCACCCCTCCACTTT.

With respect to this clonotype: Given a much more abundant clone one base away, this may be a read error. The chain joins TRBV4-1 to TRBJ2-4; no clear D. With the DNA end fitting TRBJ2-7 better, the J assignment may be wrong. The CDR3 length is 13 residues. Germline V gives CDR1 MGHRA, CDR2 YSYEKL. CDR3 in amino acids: CASSQVCIDEQYF. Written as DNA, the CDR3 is TGCGCCAGCAGCCAAGTCTGTATCGACGAGCAGTACTTC.

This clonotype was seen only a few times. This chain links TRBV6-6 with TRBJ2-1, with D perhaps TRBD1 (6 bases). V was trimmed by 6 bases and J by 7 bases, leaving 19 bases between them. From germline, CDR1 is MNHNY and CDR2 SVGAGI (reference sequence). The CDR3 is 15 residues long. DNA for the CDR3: TGTGCCAGCAGGTCAGGGGTGGGGTCGGGGAATGAGCAGTTCTTC. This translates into CASRSGVGSGNEQFF.

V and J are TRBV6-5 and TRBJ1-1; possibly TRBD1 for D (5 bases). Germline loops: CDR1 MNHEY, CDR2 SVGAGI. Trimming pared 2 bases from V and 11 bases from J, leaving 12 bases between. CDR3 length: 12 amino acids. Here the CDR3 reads CASSYGRGYAFF. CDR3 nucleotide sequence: TGTGCCAGCAGTTACGGTCGGGGGTATGCTTTCTTT.

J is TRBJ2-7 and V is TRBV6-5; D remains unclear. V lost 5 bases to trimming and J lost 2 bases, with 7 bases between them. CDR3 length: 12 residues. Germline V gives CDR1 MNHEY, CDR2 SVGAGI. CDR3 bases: TGTGCCAGCAGTCCTTGGCCCTACGAGCAGTACTTC. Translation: CASSPWPYEQYF.